This T cell receptor (beta chain) was observed in a study of human T cells and chemical hapten exposure. Trimming cost V 6 bases and J 2 bases, with 11 bases left between them. Germline lookup yields CDR1 MNHEY and CDR2 SMNVEV (reference sequence). CDR3 length: 14 amino acids. A few counts support this clonotype. Extraction of total RNA was performed on unfractionated whole blood. Unique molecular identifiers were affixed to discrete cDNA molecules within the library. TCRdb redid the calling of the 5' RACE reads with MiXCR, one entry per CDR3 protein. The profile shows about 81,000 distinct CDR3 sequences, more than 7.5% of them singletons.

This TCR derives from a male donor in good health. This chain joins TRBV27 and TRBJ1-5, with TRBD1 as a possible D gene (5 bases). The CDR3 bases are TGTGCCAGCAGAGCGAGAGGGGGCAATCAGCCCCAGCATTTT. The encoded protein is CASRARGGNQPQHF.